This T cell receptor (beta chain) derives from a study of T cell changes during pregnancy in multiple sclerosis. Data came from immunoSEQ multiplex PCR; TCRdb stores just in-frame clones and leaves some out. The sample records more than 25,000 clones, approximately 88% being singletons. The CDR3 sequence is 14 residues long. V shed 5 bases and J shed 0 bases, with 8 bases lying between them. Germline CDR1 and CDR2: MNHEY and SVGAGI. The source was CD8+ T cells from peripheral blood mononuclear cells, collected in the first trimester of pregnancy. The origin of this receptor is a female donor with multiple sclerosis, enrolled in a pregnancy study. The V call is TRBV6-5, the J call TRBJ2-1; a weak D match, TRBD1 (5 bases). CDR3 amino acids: CASSDRYSYNEQFF. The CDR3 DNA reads TGTGCCAGCAGTGACAGATACTCCTACAATGAGCAGTTCTTC.